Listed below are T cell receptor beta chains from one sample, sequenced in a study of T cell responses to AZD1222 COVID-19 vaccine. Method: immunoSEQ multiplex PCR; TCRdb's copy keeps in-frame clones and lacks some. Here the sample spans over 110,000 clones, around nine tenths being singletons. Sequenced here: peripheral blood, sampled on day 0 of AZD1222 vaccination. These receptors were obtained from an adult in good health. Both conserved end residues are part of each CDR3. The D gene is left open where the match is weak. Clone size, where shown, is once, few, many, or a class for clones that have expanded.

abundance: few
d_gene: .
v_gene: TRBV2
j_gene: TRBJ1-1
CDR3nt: TGTGCCAGCACCGGGAGTCCGGGGACTGAAGCTTTCTTT
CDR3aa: CASTGSPGTEAFF

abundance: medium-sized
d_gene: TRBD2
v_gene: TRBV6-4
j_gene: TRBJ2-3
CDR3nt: TGTGCCAGCAGTGAAATGGCGGGAGGGGGAGATACGCAGTATTTT
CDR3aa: CASSEMAGGGDTQYF

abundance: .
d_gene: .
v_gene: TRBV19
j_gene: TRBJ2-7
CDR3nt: TGTGCCAGCCCTGGCGGCGGGGAGCTCCCTCTCTACGAGCAGTACTTC
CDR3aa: CASPGGGELPLYEQYF

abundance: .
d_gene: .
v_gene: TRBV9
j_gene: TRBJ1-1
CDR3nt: TGTGCCAGCAGCGTAGAGGTCATGAACACTGAAGCTTTCTTT
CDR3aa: CASSVEVMNTEAFF

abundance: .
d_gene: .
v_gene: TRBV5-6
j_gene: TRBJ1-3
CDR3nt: TGTGCCAGCAGCCAAATAGCCCCCCGAAGCTCTGGAAACACCATATATTTT
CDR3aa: CASSQIAPRSSGNTIYF

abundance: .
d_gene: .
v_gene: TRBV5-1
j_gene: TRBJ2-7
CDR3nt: TGCGCCAGCAGCTTGATGTACAGCGAAGCCTACGAGCAGTACTTC
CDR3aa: CASSLMYSEAYEQYF

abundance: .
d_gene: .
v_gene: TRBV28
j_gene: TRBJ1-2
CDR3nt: TGTGCCAGCACCCCGGGAAGGGGGGGCGGGCTTCGGAATTTCTATGGCTACACCTTC
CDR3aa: CASTPGRGGGLRNFYGYTF

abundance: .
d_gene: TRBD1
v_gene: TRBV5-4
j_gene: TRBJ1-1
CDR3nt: TGTGCCAGCAGCCCGGGGACAGGGGGCCCGAACACTGAAGCTTTCTTT
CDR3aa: CASSPGTGGPNTEAFF

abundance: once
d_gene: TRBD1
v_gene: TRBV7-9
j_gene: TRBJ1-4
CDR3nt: TGTGCCAGCAGAGAAGAGACAGGGGGCGGTGAAAAACTGTTTTTT
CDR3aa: CASREETGGGEKLFF

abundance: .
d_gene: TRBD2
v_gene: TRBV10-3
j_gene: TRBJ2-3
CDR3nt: TGTGCCATCAGTGATCATCTAGCGGGAATGGGCACAGATACGCAGTATTTT
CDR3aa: CAISDHLAGMGTDTQYF

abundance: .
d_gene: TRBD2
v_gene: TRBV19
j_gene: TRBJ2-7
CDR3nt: TGTGCCAGTAGTGACTTAGCGGGAGTTTCCTACGAGCAGTACTTC
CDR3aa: CASSDLAGVSYEQYF

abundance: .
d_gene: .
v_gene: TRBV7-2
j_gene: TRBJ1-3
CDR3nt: TGTGCCAGCAGCTTAGTGACGAGAAACACCATATATTTT
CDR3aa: CASSLVTRNTIYF

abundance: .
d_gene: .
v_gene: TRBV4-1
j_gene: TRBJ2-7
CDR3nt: TGCGCCAGCAGCCGCCGAAGTCAGGGCGACGAGCAGTACTTC
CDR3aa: CASSRRSQGDEQYF

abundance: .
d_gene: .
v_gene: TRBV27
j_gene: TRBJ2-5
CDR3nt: TGTGCCAGCAGTGAAGGGGCCCAGAAAGAGACCCAGTACTTC
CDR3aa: CASSEGAQKETQYF

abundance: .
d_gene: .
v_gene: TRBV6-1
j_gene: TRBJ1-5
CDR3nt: TGTGCCAGCAGTGAAATCGATCAGCCCCAGCATTTT
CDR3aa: CASSEIDQPQHF

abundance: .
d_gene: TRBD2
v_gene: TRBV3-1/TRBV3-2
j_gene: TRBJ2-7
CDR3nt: TGTGCCAGCAGCCTTGGCCCCTTGACTAGCGGCTACGAGCAGTACTTC
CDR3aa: CASSLGPLTSGYEQYF

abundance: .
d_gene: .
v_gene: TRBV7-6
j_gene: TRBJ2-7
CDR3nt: TGTGCCAGCAGCCGAAAACCCTCCTGGGCGGATTCTGGCGAGCAGTACTTC
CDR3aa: CASSRKPSWADSGEQYF

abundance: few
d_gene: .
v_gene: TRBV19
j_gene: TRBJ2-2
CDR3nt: TGTGCCAGCGGCTTCGCCGGGGAGCTGTTTTTT
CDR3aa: CASGFAGELFF

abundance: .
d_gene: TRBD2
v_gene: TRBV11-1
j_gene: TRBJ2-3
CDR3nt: TGTGCCAGCAGCTTCGGACTAGCGGGAGTTCTGGATACGCAGTATTTT
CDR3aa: CASSFGLAGVLDTQYF

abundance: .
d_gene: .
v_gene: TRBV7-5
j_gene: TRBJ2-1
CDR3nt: TGTGTCAGAAGCTACGGGACTATAAATGAGCAGTTCTTC
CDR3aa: CVRSYGTINEQFF

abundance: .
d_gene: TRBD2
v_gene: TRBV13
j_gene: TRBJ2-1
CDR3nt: TGTGCCAGCAGCTTAGGAGGTCGGTTTAGCTGGGGGGAGGGTATGTGGAATGATGAGCAGTTCTTC
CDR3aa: CASSLGGRFSWGEGMWNDEQFF